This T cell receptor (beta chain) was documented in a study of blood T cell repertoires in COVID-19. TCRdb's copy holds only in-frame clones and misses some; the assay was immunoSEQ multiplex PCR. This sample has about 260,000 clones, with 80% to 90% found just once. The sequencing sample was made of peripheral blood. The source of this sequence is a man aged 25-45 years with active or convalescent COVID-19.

Written as DNA, the CDR3 is TGTGCCAGCAGCCAAGACGGGAGGGACGGCTACACCTTC. The encoded protein is CASSQDGRDGYTF. This rearrangement joins TRBV4-2 to TRBJ1-2, with D maybe TRBD1 (5 bases). V was clipped by 0 bases and J by 8 bases, with 10 bases between them. CDR1 and CDR2 (germline): LGHNA, YNFKEQ. This CDR3 has 13 residues.